What follows are 20 T cell receptor beta chains derived from one specimen sequenced in a study of PD-1 blockade in classical Hodgkin lymphoma. The time point was: cycle 4 day 1 (C4D1), after less than seven weeks of nivolumab. Every patient had relapsed following autologous stem cell transplantation, and cohorts differed in brentuximab vedotin exposure. Negative selection with magnetic separation was used to purify CD4+ T cells from thawed PBMCs. Method: immunoSEQ multiplex PCR; TCRdb's copy keeps in-frame clones and lacks some. The sample contains 13,000 or so clones, approximately 80% of which appear only once. Sequencing used CD4+ T cells from blood, obtained before the fourth cycle of nivolumab. The receptors stem from a human donor with classical Hodgkin lymphoma.

J is TRBJ2-5 and V is TRBV7-9, with 16 bases lining up with TRBD2. The DNA end lines up better with TRBJ2-7; the J call may be wrong. This CDR3 has 17 amino acids. Germline lookup yields CDR1 SEHNR and CDR2 FQNEAQ (reference sequence). CDR3 residues: CASSSTGLAGGPHEQYF. The CDR3 coding sequence is TGTGCCAGCAGCTCAACGGGACTAGCGGGAGGGCCTCACGAGCAGTACTTC.

The gene calls are TRBV11-2 and TRBJ2-7; D possibly corresponds to TRBD1 (5 bases). From germline, CDR1 is SGHAT and CDR2 FQNNGV. Trimming shortened V by 1 base and J by 6 bases, and 13 bases separated the two germline ends. CDR3 length equals 14 residues. The CDR3 DNA reads TGTGCCAGCAGCTTAGCCCAGGGTACTACCGAGCAGTACTTC. Translated: CASSLAQGTTEQYF.

The chain has TRBV2 and TRBJ2-1, with 11 bases aligning to TRBD2. V lost 0 bases to trimming and J lost 5 bases; unmatched junction nucleotides: 0. This CDR3 is built from 15 residues. Germline values: CDR1 SNHLY, CDR2 FYNNEI. The CDR3 protein is CASSEASGGDNEQFF. The CDR3 coding sequence is TGTGCCAGCAGTGAAGCTAGCGGGGGGGACAATGAGCAGTTCTTC.

The rearrangement joins TRBV7-2 to TRBJ2-7; possibly TRBD2 for D (5 bases). In germline, CDR1 is SGHTA, CDR2 FQGNSA. V was trimmed by 2 bases and J by 4 bases, leaving 9 bases between them. The CDR3 is 13 residues long. The chain's CDR3 is CASSLLDSYEQYF. The CDR3 DNA is TGTGCCAGCAGCTTACTGGACTCTTACGAGCAGTACTTC. The variable domain in full, completed from reference TRBV7-2 and TRBJ2-7, reads GAGVSQSPSNKVTEKGKDVELRCDPISGHTALYWYRQSLGQGLEFLIYFQGNSAPDKSGLPSDRFSAERTGGSVSTLTIQRTQQEDSAVYLCASSLLDSYEQYFGPGTRLTVT.

The rearrangement links TRBV30 to TRBJ1-1, with D possibly TRBD1 on 5 matching bases. The germline gives CDR1 GTSNPN, CDR2 SVGIG (reference sequence). This CDR3 has 13 residues. V dropped 4 bases and J dropped 1 base, with 10 bases sitting between them. The CDR3 protein is CAWNRQGNTEAFF. The CDR3 DNA reads as TGTGCCTGGAATAGGCAGGGGAACACTGAAGCTTTCTTT.

This clone was detected only once. The V call is TRBV5-1, the J call TRBJ1-6; D not certain. The CDR3 sequence is 15 residues long. Germline CDR1 is SGHRS and CDR2 is YFSETQ. Trimming stripped 0 bases from V and 4 bases from J, with 8 bases between. This CDR3 reads CASSLDAPYNSPLHF. The DNA of the CDR3 is TGCGCCAGCAGCTTGGATGCGCCTTATAATTCACCCCTCCACTTT.

This clone was seen once. This chain connects TRBV4-2 to TRBJ2-3; TRBD2 aligns across 7 bases. The V gene end was trimmed by 3 bases and the J gene end by 2 bases; junction bases not matched to a gene: 5. Germline V lookup: CDR1 LGHNA, CDR2 YNFKEQ. CDR3 length: 15 amino acids. The CDR3 nucleotides are TGTGCCAGCAGCCACCTTAGCGGGCTCACAGATACGCAGTATTTT. It codes for CASSHLSGLTDTQYF.

V is TRBV7-2 and J is TRBJ2-2; a possible D gene is TRBD1 (6 bases). The CDR3 consists of 14 residues. Per germline, CDR1 SGHTA and CDR2 FQGNSA. The V and J ends lost 5 bases and 4 bases respectively, with 11 bases between them. The chain's CDR3 is CASSVGQLTGELFF. Here the CDR3 DNA reads TGTGCCAGCAGCGTCGGACAGCTCACCGGGGAGCTGTTTTTT.

J is TRBJ1-2 and V is TRBV29-1, with D possibly being TRBD1 (5 bases). V lost 6 bases, J lost 2 bases, and 10 bases lay in between. There are 12 residues in the CDR3. Germline CDR1 is SQVTM and CDR2 is ANQGSEA. The CDR3 sequence is CSVGGKNYGYTF. The CDR3 region has the DNA TGCAGCGTGGGGGGGAAGAACTATGGCTACACCTTC. Full variable domain (rest looked up from reference TRBV29-1 and TRBJ1-2): SAVISQKPSRDICQRGTSLTIQCQVDSQVTMMFWYRQQPGQSLTLIATANQGSEATYESGFVIDKFPISRPNLTFSTLTVSNMSPEDSSIYLCSVGGKNYGYTFGSGTRLTVV.

The V and J genes are TRBV18 and TRBJ2-7; 11 bases are shared with TRBD1. The CDR3 sequence is 18 residues long. Germline-derived CDR1 and CDR2 are KGHSH and LQKENI. Unmatched junction bases numbered 13, after V lost 3 bases and J lost 3 bases. CDR3 nucleotide sequence: TGTGCCAGCTCACCCACGCCCACCGGGACAGGGGGATTCTACGAGCAGTACTTC. It codes for CASSPTPTGTGGFYEQYF.

Worth noting for this clone: Its ends do not fully match the called genes, so a read error is possible. V gene TRBV2 combines with J gene TRBJ2-7; TRBD1 matches 7 bases. Germline V gene lookup returns CDR1 SNHLY and CDR2 FYNNEI. The CDR3 has 11 residues. The CDR3, as DNA: TGTGCCACCAGTAGGGGACAGTCGGCAAGCTTC. Translation: CATSRGQSASF.

The rearrangement uses TRBV27 and TRBJ1-1; TRBD1 aligns across 9 bases. The CDR3 sequence is 14 residues long. The germline CDR1 and CDR2 sequences are MNHEY and SMNVEV (reference sequence). J lost 5 bases, V lost 3 bases, and 4 bases had no gene match. CDR3 in DNA: TGTGCCAGCAGTTTTCGGACAGGGGATACTGAAGCTTTCTTT. Translating it yields CASSFRTGDTEAFF.

V is TRBV7-2 and J is TRBJ1-5; D is unclear. Trimming took off 2 bases at V and 0 bases at J, with 8 bases between the two ends. CDR3 length: 15 amino acids. Germline V gene data show CDR1 as SGHTA and CDR2 as FQGNSA. CDR3 sequence reads: CASSLMGYSNQPQHF. The CDR3 bases are TGTGCCAGCAGCTTAATGGGATATAGCAATCAGCCCCAGCATTTT.

The chain joins TRBV5-1 to TRBJ1-1; the D gene is possibly TRBD1 (6 bases). The CDR3 is made up of 13 amino acids. Germline CDR1 reads SGHRS; CDR2 reads YFSETQ. V shed 0 bases and J shed 7 bases, with 10 bases lying between them. The CDR3 DNA sequence: TGCGCCAGCAGCTTGGGAGGGGGAATTGAAGCTTTCTTT. Translating it yields CASSLGGGIEAFF.

J is TRBJ1-1 and V is TRBV5-1; D remains unclear. With 3 bases removed from V and 0 bases from J, the gap between germline ends came to 6 bases. The CDR3 has 13 residues. CDR1 and CDR2 (germline): SGHRS, YFSETQ. The CDR3 bases are TGCGCCAGCAGCTCAACAATGAACACTGAAGCTTTCTTT. Its protein is CASSSTMNTEAFF.

In this sample, this clone turned up a few times. The chain has TRBV19 and TRBJ1-5, with D tentatively TRBD1 (6 bases). The V end was cut by 6 bases, the J end by 7 bases, with 13 bases between. The CDR3 sequence is 13 residues long. Germline V CDR1 and CDR2: LNHDA, SQIVND (reference sequence). CDR3 protein: CASSRDIEQPQHF. CDR3 DNA: TGTGCCAGTAGCCGGGACATAGAGCAGCCCCAGCATTTT.

In DNA, the CDR3 is TGTGCCAGCAGTCCAGGGAGGCCCGAGCCAAATTCACCCCTCCACTTT. Its translation: CASSPGRPEPNSPLHF. The chain employs TRBV5-4 and TRBJ1-6, with D possibly being TRBD1 (5 bases). In germline, CDR1 is SGHNT, CDR2 YYREEE (reference sequence). With 5 bases removed from V and 7 bases from J, the gap between germline ends came to 19 bases. CDR3 size: 16 residues.

The DNA of the CDR3 is TGTGCCAGCAGGACAGCTGGGGCCAACGTCCTGACTTTC. Amino acid sequence: CASRTAGANVLTF. J is TRBJ2-6 and V is TRBV28; perhaps TRBD1 as D (5 bases). The V gene lost 6 bases and the J gene lost 2 bases, with 5 bases spanning the gap. The CDR3 is 13 residues long. Germline CDR1 reads MDHEN; CDR2 reads SYDVKM.

The chain joins TRBV11-2 to TRBJ2-2, with D hard to call. The CDR3 totals 14 residues. Per germline, CDR1 SGHAT and CDR2 FQNNGV. Deletions cut 5 bases from V and 6 bases from J, with 13 bases between. CDR3 sequence reads: CASSPDLWAGELFF. CDR3 nucleotide sequence: TGTGCCAGCAGCCCGGATCTCTGGGCCGGGGAGCTGTTTTTT.

This clone was seen only once. V usage is TRBV5-6 and J usage is TRBJ1-1; D is uncertain. CDR1 is SGHDT and CDR2 is YYEEEE in the germline V gene. The CDR3 covers 14 residues. V was cut by 2 bases and J by 2 bases, with 10 bases left in between. This CDR3 is CASSFRAYNTEAFF. CDR3 nucleotides: TGTGCCAGCAGCTTCAGAGCTTACAACACTGAAGCTTTCTTT.